Listed below are T cell receptor beta chains from one sample, sequenced in a study of control samples from healthy donors and cancer patients. Assay used: immunoSEQ multiplex PCR; TCRdb lists only in-frame clones, some missing. The table records 60,000 to 75,000 clones, 87% of them present only once. The material sequenced was PBMCs. Source of these receptors: a woman in her fifties or sixties with head and neck cancer. The CDR3 runs from the conserved cysteine through the conserved F or W. D genes are given only for firm matches. Clone size is not always given. Where it is, it says once, few, many or a class for expanded clones.

V	length	J	size	D	CDR3	DNA
TRBV7-9	14	TRBJ1-5	NA	NA	CASSLAGPNQPQHF	TGTGCCAGCAGCTTAGCGGGACCCAACCAGCCCCAGCATTTT
TRBV9	13	TRBJ1-5	NA	NA	CASSADRNQPQHF	TGTGCCAGCAGCGCGGACCGCAATCAGCCCCAGCATTTT
TRBV27	17	TRBJ2-1	NA	TRBD2	CASSGTSGGAGSGEQFF	TGTGCCAGCAGCGGGACTAGCGGGGGGGCTGGTTCGGGTGAGCAGTTCTTC
TRBV28	12	TRBJ1-2	NA	NA	CAAQGKVEGYTF	TGTGCCGCCCAGGGGAAGGTGGAGGGCTACACCTTC
TRBV29-1	16	TRBJ2-5	NA	TRBD1	CSVVGWTGKGQETQYF	TGCAGCGTTGTGGGATGGACAGGGAAAGGGCAAGAGACCCAGTACTTC
TRBV4-1	13	TRBJ2-1	NA	NA	CASRGFSYNEQFF	TGCGCAAGCCGCGGGTTCTCCTACAATGAGCAGTTCTTC
TRBV4-3	14	TRBJ2-1	NA	TRBD2	CASSQGVTSDEQFF	TGCGCCAGCAGCCAAGGGGTGACTAGCGACGAGCAGTTCTTC
TRBV23-1	15	TRBJ2-2	NA	NA	CASSQKGFGAGELFF	NA
TRBV5-1	14	TRBJ2-3	NA	NA	CASSLPGSTDTQYF	TGCGCCAGCAGCTTGCCCGGTAGCACAGATACGCAGTATTTT
TRBV29-1	14	TRBJ2-2	NA	TRBD2	CSVVGGGAAGELFF	TGCAGCGTTGTAGGCGGGGGGGCCGCCGGGGAGCTGTTTTTT
TRBV28	15	TRBJ1-4	NA	NA	CASSLGQTKDEKLFF	TGTGCCAGCAGTTTGGGTCAGACGAAGGATGAAAAACTGTTTTTT
TRBV30	14	TRBJ1-1	NA	NA	CAWSGGQENTEAFF	TGTGCCTGGAGTGGTGGCCAGGAGAACACTGAAGCTTTCTTT
TRBV7-2	16	TRBJ2-3	NA	TRBD1	CASSPGGTGGADTQYF	TGTGCCAGCAGCCCCGGGGGGACAGGGGGCGCAGATACGCAGTATTTT
TRBV5-1	14	TRBJ2-7	NA	NA	CASSPQGGAYEQYF	TGCGCCAGCAGCCCCCAGGGGGGCGCCTACGAGCAGTACTTC
TRBV12-3/TRBV12-4	12	TRBJ2-1	NA	NA	CASRLTGNEQFF	TGTGCCAGCAGGCTTACAGGAAATGAGCAGTTCTTC
TRBV4-1	16	TRBJ2-7	few	NA	CASSQDRGLRDSVFYF	TGCGCCAGCAGCCAAGATCGGGGGCTCCGGGACAGCGTTTTCTACTTC
TRBV19	15	TRBJ2-2	NA	NA	CASSMRRGDTGELFF	TGTGCCAGTAGTATGCGAAGGGGCGACACCGGGGAGCTGTTTTTT
TRBV24-1	14	TRBJ2-5	NA	NA	CATSERGKGETQYF	TGTGCCACCAGTGAGAGGGGGAAGGGGGAGACCCAGTACTTC
TRBV2	20	TRBJ1-6	NA	TRBD1	CASSFPVGTGATGADSPLHF	TGTGCCAGCAGCTTCCCTGTGGGGACAGGGGCGACCGGGGCCGATTCACCCCTCCACTTT
TRBV19	12	TRBJ1-6	NA	TRBD1	CASSDRDSPLHF	TGTGCCAGTAGTGACAGGGATTCACCCCTCCACTTT
TRBV28	15	TRBJ1-4	NA	NA	CASSLSPATNEKLFF	TGTGCCAGCAGCCTATCCCCGGCAACTAATGAAAAACTGTTTTTT
TRBV29-1	17	TRBJ2-7	NA	TRBD1	CSVTTVLRDRASYEQYF	TGCAGCGTTACCACCGTTCTCCGGGACAGGGCTTCCTACGAGCAGTACTTC
TRBV12-5	14	TRBJ1-1	once	NA	CASGLGERATEAFF	TGTGCTAGTGGTTTGGGCGAAAGGGCCACTGAAGCTTTCTTT
TRBV7-6	15	TRBJ2-1	NA	NA	CASSPPFGPVNEQFF	TGTGCCAGCAGCCCCCCCTTTGGGCCGGTCAATGAGCAGTTCTTC
TRBV5-6	15	TRBJ1-1	once	NA	CASSLAGLGDTEAFF	TGTGCCAGCAGCTTGGCCGGATTGGGTGACACTGAAGCTTTCTTT
TRBV29-1	13	TRBJ1-2	NA	NA	CSGLDRGVFGYTF	TGCAGCGGCCTTGACAGAGGAGTCTTTGGCTACACCTTC
TRBV6-4	17	TRBJ2-6	NA	TRBD1	CASSEGQGLTGANVLTF	TGTGCCAGCAGTGAGGGACAGGGGCTGACTGGGGCCAACGTCCTGACTTTC
TRBV5-1	15	TRBJ2-5	NA	NA	CASSQGRDPRETQYF	TGCGCCAGCAGCCAAGGTCGGGACCCCAGGGAGACCCAGTACTTC
TRBV9	15	TRBJ1-2	NA	TRBD1	CASSVGGQGVHVYTF	TGTGCCAGCAGCGTAGGAGGACAGGGAGTTCATGTCTACACCTTC
TRBV6-4	15	TRBJ1-6	few	TRBD1	CAIVREGQDNSPLHF	TGTGCCATCGTGCGGGAAGGACAGGATAATTCACCCCTCCACTTT
TRBV11-2	14	TRBJ1-5	NA	NA	CASSFSGNNQPQHF	TGTGCCAGCAGCTTTTCAGGGAACAATCAGCCCCAGCATTTT
TRBV14	13	TRBJ2-5	NA	TRBD1	CASSRDRVGTQYF	TGTGCCAGCAGTCGGGACAGGGTAGGGACCCAGTACTTC
TRBV27	18	TRBJ2-7	NA	NA	CASREWRGSGPITYEQYF	TGTGCCAGCAGGGAATGGAGGGGTTCCGGGCCTATTACCTACGAGCAGTACTTC
TRBV2	10	TRBJ2-3	NA	NA	CANGEDTQYF	TGTGCCAACGGGGAGGATACGCAGTATTTT
TRBV18	12	TRBJ2-7	NA	NA	CASSPRKSEQYF	TGTGCCAGCTCACCAAGAAAATCCGAGCAGTACTTC
TRBV6-1	15	TRBJ2-1	NA	TRBD2	CASSETSGGYNEQFF	TGTGCCAGCAGTGAAACTAGCGGGGGCTACAATGAGCAGTTCTTC
TRBV5-1	13	TRBJ2-1	NA	NA	CASSFQYGNEQFF	TGCGCCAGCAGCTTCCAGTATGGCAATGAGCAGTTCTTC
TRBV3-1/TRBV3-2	15	TRBJ1-1	few	NA	CASSPSEGPNTEAFF	TGTGCCAGCAGCCCGTCGGAGGGGCCGAACACTGAAGCTTTCTTT
TRBV6-2/TRBV6-3	16	TRBJ2-7	NA	TRBD2	CASSYVPGLVSNEQYF	TGTGCCAGCAGTTATGTCCCGGGACTAGTAAGCAACGAGCAGTACTTC
TRBV27	15	TRBJ2-3	NA	TRBD2	CASRRTGGFTDTQYF	TGTGCCAGCAGACGGACGGGAGGATTCACAGATACGCAGTATTTT
TRBV30	14	TRBJ1-1	NA	TRBD1	CAWSKGALNTEAFF	TGTGCCTGGAGCAAGGGGGCCTTGAACACTGAAGCTTTCTTT
TRBV6-5	14	TRBJ1-2	NA	NA	CASSYLPVNYGYTF	TGTGCCAGCAGTTACCTACCCGTAAACTATGGCTACACCTTC
TRBV7-8	17	TRBJ1-4	NA	TRBD1	CASSPEARTGPNEKLFF	TGTGCCAGCAGCCCCGAGGCCCGGACAGGGCCTAATGAAAAACTGTTTTTT
TRBV7-2	14	TRBJ2-1	once	NA	CASTSGGRHNEQFF	TGTGCCAGCACCTCCGGGGGTCGTCACAATGAGCAGTTCTTC
TRBV6-5	15	TRBJ2-2	NA	TRBD1	CASSRETGTTGELFF	TGTGCCAGCAGCCGAGAGACAGGGACCACCGGGGAGCTGTTTTTT
TRBV6-6	16	TRBJ1-5	NA	NA	CASSYSIGGRLGPQHF	TGTGCCAGCAGTTACTCGATCGGGGGCCGCCTCGGGCCCCAGCATTTT
TRBV29-1	12	TRBJ2-3	NA	NA	CSAIGVTDTQYF	TGCAGCGCCATAGGGGTCACAGATACGCAGTATTTT
TRBV3-1/TRBV3-2	15	TRBJ2-1	NA	NA	CASSPGPAGYNEQFF	TGTGCCAGCAGCCCCGGGCCTGCGGGGTACAATGAGCAGTTCTTC
TRBV28	19	TRBJ2-2	NA	TRBD2	CASSRLTSGGAPRSGELFF	TGTGCCAGCAGCCGTTTGACTAGCGGGGGGGCCCCCAGGTCCGGGGAGCTGTTTTTT
TRBV9	14	TRBJ2-7	NA	NA	CASSVASSSYEQYF	TGTGCCAGCAGCGTAGCTAGTAGCTCCTACGAGCAGTACTTC
TRBV6-2/TRBV6-3	16	TRBJ2-1	few	NA	CASSYSMSRWNNEQFF	TGTGCCAGCAGTTACTCGATGTCTAGGTGGAACAATGAGCAGTTCTTC
TRBV2	20	TRBJ1-3	NA	NA	CASSLADKQWAQYSGNTIYF	TGTGCCAGCAGTCTCGCTGATAAACAATGGGCCCAATACTCTGGAAACACCATATATTTT
TRBV19	14	TRBJ1-1	NA	NA	CASTKDRLNTEAFF	TGTGCCAGTACCAAAGACAGACTCAACACTGAAGCTTTCTTT
TRBV28	15	TRBJ2-6	NA	NA	CASSPSLSGANVLTF	TGTGCCAGCAGCCCAAGCCTCTCTGGGGCCAACGTCCTGACTTTC